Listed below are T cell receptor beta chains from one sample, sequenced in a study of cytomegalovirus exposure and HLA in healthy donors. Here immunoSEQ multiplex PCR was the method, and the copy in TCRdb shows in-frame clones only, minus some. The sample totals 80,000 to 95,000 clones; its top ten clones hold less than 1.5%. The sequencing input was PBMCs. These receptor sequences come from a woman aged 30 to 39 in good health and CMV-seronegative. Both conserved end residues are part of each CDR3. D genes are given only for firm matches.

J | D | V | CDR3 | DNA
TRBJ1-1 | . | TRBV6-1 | CASSSQGNTEAFF | TGTGCCAGCAGTTCACAGGGGAACACTGAAGCTTTCTTT
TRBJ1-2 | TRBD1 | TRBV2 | CASLVVGTDHYGYTF | TGTGCCAGCCTAGTGGTGGGGACAGATCACTATGGCTACACCTTC
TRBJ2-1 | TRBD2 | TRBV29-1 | CSVGLAGWNEQFF | TGCAGCGTTGGGCTAGCGGGGTGGAATGAGCAGTTCTTC
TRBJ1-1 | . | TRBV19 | CASSATVNTEAFF | TGTGCCAGTAGTGCAACGGTGAACACTGAAGCTTTCTTT
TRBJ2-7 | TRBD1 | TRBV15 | CATSKGTGGRYEQYF | TGTGCCACCAGCAAAGGGACAGGGGGAAGGTACGAGCAGTACTTC
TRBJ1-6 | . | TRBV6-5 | CASSYNSQNSPLHF | TGTGCCAGCAGTTACAACAGCCAAAATTCACCCCTCCACTTT
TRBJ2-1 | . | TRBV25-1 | CASSESAKYNEQFF | TGTGCCAGCAGTGAATCTGCGAAATACAATGAGCAGTTCTTC
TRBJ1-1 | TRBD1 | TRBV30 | CAKRDRGTPEAFF | TGTGCCAAAAGGGACAGGGGGACCCCTGAAGCTTTCTTT
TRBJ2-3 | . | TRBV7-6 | CASSRTTQDTQYF | TGTGCCAGCAGCCGGACTACTCAGGATACGCAGTATTTT
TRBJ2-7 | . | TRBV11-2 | CASSLESGGTYEQYF | TGTGCCAGCAGCTTAGAGAGTGGCGGCACCTACGAGCAGTACTTC
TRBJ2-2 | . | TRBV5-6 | CASSLDPSRGGELFF | TGTGCCAGCAGCTTGGATCCTAGCCGGGGCGGGGAGCTGTTTTTT
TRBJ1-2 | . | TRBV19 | CASSSSWTDYGYTF | TGTGCCAGTAGTTCTAGCTGGACGGACTATGGCTACACCTTC
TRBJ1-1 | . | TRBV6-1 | CASSGRLYTEAFF | TGTGCCAGCAGTGGGAGGTTATACACTGAAGCTTTCTTT
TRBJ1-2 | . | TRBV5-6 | CASSLEGSGHGGYTF | TGTGCCAGCAGCTTGGAGGGCAGCGGCCACGGGGGCTACACCTTC
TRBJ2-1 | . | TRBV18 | CASSPRTSNNEQFF | TGTGCCAGCTCACCACGTACTAGTAACAATGAGCAGTTCTTC
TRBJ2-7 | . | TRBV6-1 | CASSEVVKQPFSYEQYF | TGTGCCAGCAGTGAAGTAGTGAAACAGCCTTTCTCCTACGAGCAGTACTTC
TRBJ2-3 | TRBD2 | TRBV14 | CASSDGLAGITDTQYF | TGTGCCAGCAGCGATGGACTAGCGGGGATCACAGATACGCAGTATTTT
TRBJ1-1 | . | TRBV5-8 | CASSLTHLNTEAFF | TGTGCCAGCAGCTTGACACATTTGAACACTGAAGCTTTCTTT
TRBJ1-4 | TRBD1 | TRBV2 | CASSPGQSREKLFF | TGTGCCAGCAGTCCGGGACAGTCCCGCGAAAAACTGTTTTTT
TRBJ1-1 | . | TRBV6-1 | CASRGQPGGIEAFF | TGTGCCAGCAGAGGGCAGCCTGGGGGGATAGAAGCTTTCTTT